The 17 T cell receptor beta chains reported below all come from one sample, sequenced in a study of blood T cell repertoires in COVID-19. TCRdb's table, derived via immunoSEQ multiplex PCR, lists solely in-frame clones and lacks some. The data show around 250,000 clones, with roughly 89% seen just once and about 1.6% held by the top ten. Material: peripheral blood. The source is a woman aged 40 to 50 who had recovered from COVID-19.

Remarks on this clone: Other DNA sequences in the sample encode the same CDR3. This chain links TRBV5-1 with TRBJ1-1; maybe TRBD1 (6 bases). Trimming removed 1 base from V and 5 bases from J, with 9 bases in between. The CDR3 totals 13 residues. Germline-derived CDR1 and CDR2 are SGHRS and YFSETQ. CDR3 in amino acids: CASSLTGSTEAFF. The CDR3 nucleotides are TGCGCCAGCAGCTTGACAGGGTCTACTGAAGCTTTCTTT.

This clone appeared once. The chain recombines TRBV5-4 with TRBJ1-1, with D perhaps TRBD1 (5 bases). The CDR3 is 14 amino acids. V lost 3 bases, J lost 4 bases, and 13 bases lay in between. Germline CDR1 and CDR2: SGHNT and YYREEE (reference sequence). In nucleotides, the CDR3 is TGTGCCAGCAGCTCGGGGGGAGTGGGCACTGAAGCTTTCTTT. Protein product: CASSSGGVGTEAFF.

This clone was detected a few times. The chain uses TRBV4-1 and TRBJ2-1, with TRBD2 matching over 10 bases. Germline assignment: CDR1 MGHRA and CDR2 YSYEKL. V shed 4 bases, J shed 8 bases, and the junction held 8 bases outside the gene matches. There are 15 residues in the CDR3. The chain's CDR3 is CASSPTSGTPDEQFF. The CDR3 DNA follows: TGCGCCAGCAGCCCAACTAGCGGGACTCCGGATGAGCAGTTCTTC.

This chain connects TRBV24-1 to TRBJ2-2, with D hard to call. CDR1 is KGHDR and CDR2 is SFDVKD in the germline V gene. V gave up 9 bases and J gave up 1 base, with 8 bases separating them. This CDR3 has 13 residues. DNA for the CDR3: TGTGCCACCGGCGAGGTGAACACCGGGGAGCTGTTTTTT. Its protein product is CATGEVNTGELFF.

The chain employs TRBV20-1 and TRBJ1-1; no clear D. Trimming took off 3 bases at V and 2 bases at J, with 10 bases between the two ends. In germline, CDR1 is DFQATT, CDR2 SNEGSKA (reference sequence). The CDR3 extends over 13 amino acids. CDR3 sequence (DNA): TGCAGTGCTAGTAGGCTGGGCAACACTGAAGCTTTCTTT. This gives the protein CSASRLGNTEAFF.

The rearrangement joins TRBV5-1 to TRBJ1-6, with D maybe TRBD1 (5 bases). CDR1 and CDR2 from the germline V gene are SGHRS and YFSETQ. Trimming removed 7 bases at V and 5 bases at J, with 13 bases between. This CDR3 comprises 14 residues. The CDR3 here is CASQARENNSPLHF. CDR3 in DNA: TGCGCCAGCCAAGCCAGGGAAAATAATTCACCCCTCCACTTT.

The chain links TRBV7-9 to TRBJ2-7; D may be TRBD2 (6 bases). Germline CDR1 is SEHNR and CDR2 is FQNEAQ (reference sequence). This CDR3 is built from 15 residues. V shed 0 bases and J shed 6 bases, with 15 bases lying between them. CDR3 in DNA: TGTGCCAGCAGCTTAGCCAGACTAGTAATTGGCGAGCAGTACTTC. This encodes CASSLARLVIGEQYF.

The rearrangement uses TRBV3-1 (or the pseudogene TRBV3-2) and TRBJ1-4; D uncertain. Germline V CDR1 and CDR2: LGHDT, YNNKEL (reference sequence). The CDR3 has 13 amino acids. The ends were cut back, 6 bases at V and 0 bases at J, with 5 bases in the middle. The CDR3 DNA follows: TGTGCCAGCAGTTATGCAACTAATGAAAAACTGTTTTTT. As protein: CASSYATNEKLFF.

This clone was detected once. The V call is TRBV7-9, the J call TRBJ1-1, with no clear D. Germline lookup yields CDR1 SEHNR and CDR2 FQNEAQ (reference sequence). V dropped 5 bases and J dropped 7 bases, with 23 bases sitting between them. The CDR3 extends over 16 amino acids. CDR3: CASSRRTGVPESEAFF. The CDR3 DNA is TGTGCCAGCAGCCGCCGGACTGGGGTTCCTGAGAGTGAAGCTTTCTTT.

The CDR3 here is CASSVGGGETQYF. The CDR3 nucleotides are TGTGCCAGCAGCGTGGGGGGGGGAGAGACCCAGTACTTC. This chain links TRBV2 with TRBJ2-5, with 7 bases aligning to TRBD2. The trim removed 6 bases at V and 4 bases at J, leaving 5 bases unmatched. The CDR3 runs 13 residues. Germline CDR1 and CDR2: SNHLY and FYNNEI. The variable domain in full, with the rest retrieved from reference TRBV2 and TRBJ2-5, is EPEVTQTPSHQVTQMGQEVILRCVPISNHLYFYWYRQILGQKVEFLVSFYNNEISEKSEIFDDQFSVERPDGSNFTLKIRSTKLEDSAMYFCASSVGGGETQYFGPGTRLLVL.

CDR3: CAIRGQGVTEAFF. CDR3 DNA sequence: TGTGCCATCAGAGGACAGGGGGTGACTGAAGCTTTCTTT. The chain joins TRBV10-3 to TRBJ1-1; the match to TRBD1 covers 10 bases. Germline CDR1 is ENHRY and CDR2 is SYGVKD. V lost 6 bases and J lost 5; bases outside the gene matches: 3. The CDR3 runs to 13 residues.

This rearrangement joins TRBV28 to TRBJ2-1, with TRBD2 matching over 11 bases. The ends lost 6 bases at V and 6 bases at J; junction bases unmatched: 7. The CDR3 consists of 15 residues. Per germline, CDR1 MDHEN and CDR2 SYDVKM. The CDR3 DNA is TGTGCCAGCAGCCTTAGCGGGGGGGGCGTCAATGAGCAGTTCTTC. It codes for CASSLSGGGVNEQFF. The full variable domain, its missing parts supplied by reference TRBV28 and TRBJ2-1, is DVKVTQSSRYLVKRTGEKVFLECVQDMDHENMFWYRQDPGLGLRLIYFSYDVKMKEKGDIPEGYSVSREKKERFSLILESASTNQTSMYLCASSLSGGGVNEQFFGPGTRLTVL.

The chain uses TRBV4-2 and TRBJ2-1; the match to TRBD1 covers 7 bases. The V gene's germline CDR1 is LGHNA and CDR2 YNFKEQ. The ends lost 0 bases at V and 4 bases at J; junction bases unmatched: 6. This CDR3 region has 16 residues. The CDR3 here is CASSQDKGTVYNEQFF. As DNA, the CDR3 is TGTGCCAGCAGCCAAGATAAGGGGACAGTTTACAATGAGCAGTTCTTC.

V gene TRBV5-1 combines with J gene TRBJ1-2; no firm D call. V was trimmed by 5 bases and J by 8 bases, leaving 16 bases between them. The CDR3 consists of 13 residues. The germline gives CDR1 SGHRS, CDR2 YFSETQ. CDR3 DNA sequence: TGCGCCAGCAGTCTACATGGCCCGCGGGGCTACACCTTC. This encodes CASSLHGPRGYTF.

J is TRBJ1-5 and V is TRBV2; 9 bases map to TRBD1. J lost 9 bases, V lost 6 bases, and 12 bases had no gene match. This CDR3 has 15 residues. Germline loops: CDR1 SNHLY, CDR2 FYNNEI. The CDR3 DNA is TGTGCCAGCAGCACCGGGACAGGGAGGTCTTGGCCCCAGCATTTT. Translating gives CASSTGTGRSWPQHF.

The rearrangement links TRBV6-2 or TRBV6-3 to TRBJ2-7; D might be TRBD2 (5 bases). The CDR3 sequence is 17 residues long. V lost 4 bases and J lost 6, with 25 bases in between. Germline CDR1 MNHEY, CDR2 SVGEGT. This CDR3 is CASSSQRRTFLGLEQYF. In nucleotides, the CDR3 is TGTGCCAGCAGTTCACAGCGCCGGACTTTTCTAGGCCTCGAGCAGTACTTC.

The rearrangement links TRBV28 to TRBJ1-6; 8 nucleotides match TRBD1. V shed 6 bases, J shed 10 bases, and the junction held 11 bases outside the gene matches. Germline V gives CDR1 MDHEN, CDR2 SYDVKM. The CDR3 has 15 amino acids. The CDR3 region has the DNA TGTGCCAGCAGACTGGACAGGGTAAATAGCTCACCCCTCCACTTT. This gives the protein CASRLDRVNSSPLHF. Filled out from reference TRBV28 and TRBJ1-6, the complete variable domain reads DVKVTQSSRYLVKRTGEKVFLECVQDMDHENMFWYRQDPGLGLRLIYFSYDVKMKEKGDIPEGYSVSREKKERFSLILESASTNQTSMYLCASRLDRVNSSPLHFGNGTRLTVT.